This entry features one T cell receptor beta chain sequence. What it binds is unknown. Naivety among CD8 cells was defined by CD45RO negativity and positive CCR7 selection, thereby excluding terminally differentiated effector memory CD45RA+ cells. The CDR3 is made up of 15 amino acids. V gave up 3 bases and J gave up 2 bases; unmatched junction bases: 6. Germline V lookup: CDR1 LGHNA, CDR2 YSLEER. These data are taken from a study of shared clonotypes between healthy human individuals. Turning to the study itself: The donor group consisted of a couple of women and a few men, aged 18 to 49.

Per the original methods: ImmunoSEQ sequences covered only the junction and lacked quality scores; filtering therefore differed. The method was immunoSEQ multiplex PCR; TCRdb's version includes in-frame clones alone and lacks a portion of them. The V and J calls and the clone size are those of that table, but D and trimming were determined from the DNA. The data hold just over 2,000,000 clones, with about 95% observed a single time. Study-level results: Lower generation probabilities were found for non-shared clonotypes than for those shared by all four donors. Sorted-subset sequencing was shown by rarefaction to be incomplete despite large depth.

The sequence was obtained from a man between 18 and 29 years old in good health. The material sequenced was naive CD8+ T cells sorted from blood. The chain recombines TRBV4-3 with TRBJ2-7; TRBD1 matches 8 bases. CDR3 coding DNA: TGCGCCAGCAGCCAGAGACAGGGGAAGGCCTACGAGCAGTACTTC. Amino acid sequence: CASSQRQGKAYEQYF.